These 18 T cell receptor beta chains originate from one sample sequenced in a study of metastatic and nonmetastatic thyroid tumors. None of the patients had undergone any treatment ahead of thyroid surgery. TCRdb reanalyzed the PCR reads with MiXCR. The sample lists a few thousand clones; 20% to 25% were seen once. The sequenced sample consisted of tumor tissue. These receptor sequences come from a female donor with papillary thyroid cancer or a benign thyroid nodule (not recorded which). Some clones in this sample may be carry-over from other donors' samples.

In its sample, this clone ranks as medium-sized. The chain links TRBV2 to TRBJ2-7; D possibly corresponds to TRBD2 (5 bases). Germline V CDR1 and CDR2: SNHLY, FYNNEI. The V end lost 2 bases, the J end lost 3 bases, and 5 bases lay between the germline ends. The CDR3 length is 12 residues. CDR3 in amino acids: CASSESGYEQYF. DNA of the CDR3: TGTGCCAGCAGTGAAAGCGGCTACGAGCAGTACTTC.

By share, this clone counts as medium-sized (0.01 to 0.1%). This chain connects TRBV9 to TRBJ1-5; D is unresolved. Germline V gives CDR1 SGDLS, CDR2 YYNGEE. V dropped 8 bases and J dropped 2 bases, with 11 bases sitting between them. The length of the CDR3 is 13 residues. The CDR3 DNA reads TGTGCCAGGATACGTGAGGGCAATCAGCCCCAGCATTTT. Encoded protein: CARIREGNQPQHF.

This clone is labeled as large (0.1 to 1%). The rearrangement joins TRBV6-1 to TRBJ1-2, with 7 bases fitting TRBD1. In germline, CDR1 is MNHNS, CDR2 SASEGT. V lost 2 bases, J lost 5 bases, and 5 bases stayed unmatched. The CDR3 is 14 amino acids. For the CDR3, the DNA is TGTGCCAGCAGTGAAAACAGGGGCAGGTATGGCTACACCTTC. It is translated as CASSENRGRYGYTF.

This clone showed up just a few times. The junction departs from germline at one end; a sequencing error may be responsible. For the CDR3, the DNA is TGTGCCAGCGGGAGACTAGCGGGAGGGCCGGCCTCCTACGAGCAGTACTTT. Translation gives CASGRLAGGPASYEQYF. V gene TRBV6-4 combines with J gene TRBJ2-7, with TRBD2 matching 14 bases. Germline lookup yields CDR1 MRHNA and CDR2 SNTAGT. CDR3 length: 17 residues.

The rearrangement joins TRBV28 to TRBJ2-1; TRBD2 matches 11 bases. Germline CDR1 and CDR2: MDHEN and SYDVKM. Unmatched junction bases numbered 6, after V lost 8 bases and J lost 3 bases. CDR3 length equals 15 residues. The CDR3 reads CASRGTSGNYNEQFF. In DNA form, the CDR3 reads TGTGCCAGCCGGGGGACTAGCGGAAACTACAATGAGCAGTTCTTC.

This clone counts as medium-sized. The chain has TRBV5-1 and TRBJ2-4, with a tentative D call TRBD1 (6 bases). The CDR3 extends over 13 amino acids. The germline gives CDR1 SGHRS, CDR2 YFSETQ. V was shortened by 4 bases and J by 5 bases, with 10 bases between the two germline ends. CDR3: CASSLQGENIQYF. CDR3 bases: TGCGCCAGCAGCCTACAGGGTGAAAACATTCAGTACTTC. The full variable domain, completed using reference TRBV5-1 and TRBJ2-4, is KAGVTQTPRYLIKTRGQQVTLSCSPISGHRSVSWYQQTPGQGLQFLFEYFSETQRNKGNFPGRFSGRQFSNSRSEMNVSTLELGDSALYLCASSLQGENIQYFGAGTRLSVL.

This clone appeared many times. The chain joins TRBV20-1 to TRBJ1-1; perhaps TRBD1 as D (5 bases). The CDR3 is 14 amino acids. Germline assignment: CDR1 DFQATT and CDR2 SNEGSKA (reference sequence). V lost 5 bases and J 3 bases, leaving 16 bases between the germline ends. CDR3 DNA: TGCAGTGCTCAAGAACTGACAGATTACACTGAAGCTTTCTTT. Translated: CSAQELTDYTEAFF.

A few counts support this clone. V gene TRBV6-1 combines with J gene TRBJ2-2; 10 bases align to TRBD1. The CDR3 runs 14 residues. Germline V gene lookup returns CDR1 MNHNS and CDR2 SASEGT. J was trimmed by 9 bases and V by 5 bases; bases with no gene match: 6. CDR3 in DNA: TGTGCCAGCAGTTATGGGACAGGGGTGAGGGAGCTGTTTTTT. Protein: CASSYGTGVRELFF.

This clone is labeled large (0.1 to 1%). The chain joins TRBV15 to TRBJ2-3, with D uncertain. V lost 3 bases and J lost 4, with 11 bases in between. CDR1 is LNHNV, CDR2 YYDKDF, per germline (reference sequence). This CDR3 region has 14 residues. CDR3: CATSRDEKADTQYF. The DNA for the CDR3 is TGTGCCACCAGCAGGGACGAGAAGGCAGATACGCAGTATTTT.

This clone was observed a few times. The chain uses TRBV27 and TRBJ2-7; TRBD2 might be the D (6 bases). CDR1 and CDR2 from the germline V gene are MNHEY and SMNVEV (reference sequence). This CDR3 spans 18 amino acids. Trimming stripped 2 bases from V and 3 bases from J, with 23 bases between. The CDR3 nucleotides read TGTGCCAGCAGTTTACTTAGTGTGGAGGGATCCATCTACTACGAGCAGTACTTC. Translated: CASSLLSVEGSIYYEQYF.

This clone is termed medium-sized. This sequence joins TRBV20-1 and TRBJ2-5; TRBD2 aligns across 8 bases. There are 13 residues in the CDR3. The ends lost 8 bases at V and 3 bases at J; junction bases unmatched: 8. Germline V gene lookup returns CDR1 DFQATT and CDR2 SNEGSKA (reference sequence). CDR3 residues: CSFSSGLKETQYF. The CDR3 DNA is TGCAGTTTCTCTAGCGGGCTTAAAGAGACCCAGTACTTC.

CDR3 nucleotide sequence: TGTGCCAGCAGTGAGAGGGACAGGGGGTCCTACAATGAGCAGTTCTTC. Its translation is CASSERDRGSYNEQFF. The rearrangement uses TRBV6-4 and TRBJ2-1, with 11 bases lining up with TRBD1. This CDR3 region has 16 residues. Germline-derived CDR1 and CDR2 are MRHNA and SNTAGT. With 3 bases clipped from V and 1 base from J, the junction kept 2 bases outside the gene matches.

This clone was recorded a few times. This chain connects TRBV19 to TRBJ1-1, with D unclear. The length of the CDR3 is 13 residues. Trimming removed 3 bases at V and 1 base at J, with 6 bases between. Per germline, CDR1 LNHDA and CDR2 SQIVND (reference sequence). The CDR3 is CASSMRPNTEAFF. The CDR3 nucleotides are TGTGCCAGTAGTATGAGGCCGAACACTGAAGCTTTCTTT.

This clone showed up just a few times. The gene calls are TRBV28 and TRBJ1-3, with a possible D match to TRBD1 (6 bases). CDR3 size: 15 residues. V shed 6 bases and J shed 4 bases, with 16 bases lying between them. Germline loops: CDR1 MDHEN, CDR2 SYDVKM. CDR3 DNA sequence: TGTGCCAGCAGCTTAGGGGGGCGCCCGGGAAACACCATATATTTT. Translation gives CASSLGGRPGNTIYF.

This clone was counted only a few times. This chain links TRBV25-1 with TRBJ1-5, with TRBD1 identical over 7 bases. J gave up 7 bases and V 5 bases, and 11 bases lay outside the gene matches. The CDR3 extends over 15 amino acids. Per germline, CDR1 MGHDK and CDR2 SYGVNS. CDR3 loop: CASSFQGGGGQPQHF. As DNA, the CDR3 is TGTGCCAGCAGTTTCCAGGGGGGAGGAGGACAGCCCCAGCATTTT.

This clone has just a few counts. The chain employs TRBV7-9 and TRBJ2-1; D is perhaps TRBD2 (6 bases). Trimming cost V 10 bases and J 7 bases, with 14 bases left between them. Germline lookup yields CDR1 SEHNR and CDR2 FQNEAQ (reference sequence). The CDR3 contains 12 residues. This CDR3 is CATAEEGNEQFF. The CDR3 DNA is TGTGCCACTGCCGAGGAGGGGAATGAGCAGTTCTTC.

This clone is medium-sized within its sample. The chain uses TRBV5-1 and TRBJ2-1, with D possibly being TRBD1 (6 bases). The germline V gene has CDR1 SGHRS and CDR2 YFSETQ. Trimming shortened V by 4 bases and J by 4 bases, and 15 bases separated the two germline ends. The CDR3 contains 15 residues. Here the CDR3 DNA reads TGCGCCAGCAGCCGAGGGCAGGGGAAATACAATGAGCAGTTCTTC. Encoded protein: CASSRGQGKYNEQFF.

This clone was detected ten times or more. The chain joins TRBV6-1 to TRBJ2-2; weak D call: TRBD2 (5 bases). The CDR3 runs 15 residues. V lost 7 bases, J lost 0 bases, and 12 bases lay in between. The germline gives CDR1 MNHNS, CDR2 SASEGT. In nucleotides, the CDR3 is TGTGCCAGCACCGACTACGCCACGAACACCGGGGAGCTGTTTTTT. Translating gives CASTDYATNTGELFF.